These 29 T cell receptor beta chains were all obtained from the same sample, sequenced in a study of T-cell memory formation after mild COVID-19. TCRdb fed the 5' RACE reads into MiXCR, producing one record per CDR3 protein. The profile shows hundreds of thousands of distinct CDR3 sequences, roughly 18% of them singletons. The sequencing input was PBMCs or a T cell subset sorted from them (not recorded which). The source of these receptors is a man younger than 35 who had mild COVID-19 (a few samples of this study predate the infection). Cell type and time point are not known.

This clonotype was counted only a few times. This chain links TRBV7-3 with TRBJ2-5; the D call may be TRBD1 or TRBD2 (6 bases each). Germline CDR1 is SGHTA and CDR2 is FQGTGA. Trimming took 6 bases from V and 1 from J, leaving 21 bases between them. The CDR3 extends over 17 amino acids. The CDR3 spells CASSFPARGAPQETQYF. The CDR3 nucleotides read TGTGCCAGCAGTTTTCCGGCAAGGGGGGCACCCCAAGAGACCCAGTACTTC.

V gene TRBV12-5 combines with J gene TRBJ2-5, with a tentative D call TRBD1 (6 bases). V was clipped by 5 bases and J by 5 bases, with 15 bases between them. Germline V lookup: CDR1 LGHNT, CDR2 FRNRAP. The CDR3 sequence is 14 residues long. The CDR3 DNA follows: TGTGCTAGTGGTCCGGACAGAGCTTGGGAGACCCAGTACTTC. This translates into CASGPDRAWETQYF. The variable domain in full, with the rest retrieved from reference TRBV12-5 and TRBJ2-5, is DARVTQTPRHKVTEMGQEVTMRCQPILGHNTVFWYRQTMMQGLELLAYFRNRAPLDDSGMPKDRFSAEMPDATLATLKIQPSEPRDSAVYFCASGPDRAWETQYFGPGTRLLVL.

This clonotype was observed a handful of times. This chain joins TRBV7-3 and TRBJ2-1, with D hard to call. This CDR3 region has 12 residues. Germline V gene data show CDR1 as SGHTA and CDR2 as FQGTGA. V was trimmed by 1 base and J by 15 bases, leaving 13 bases between them. CDR3 DNA sequence: TGTGCCAGCAGCTTAAAGAGGCCATACCCGTTCTTC. Its translation is CASSLKRPYPFF.

As for this clonotype: A much more abundant neighbour one base away suggests this may be a read error. V gene TRBV5-1 combines with J gene TRBJ2-1; 7 bases map to TRBD2. J lost 10 bases, V lost 5 bases, and 15 bases had no gene match. There are 15 residues in the CDR3. Germline V gives CDR1 SGHRS, CDR2 YFSETQ. CDR3 protein: CASRLFAPPGGEQFF. In nucleotides, the CDR3 is TGCGCCAGCAGATTATTCGCCCCCCCGGGAGGAGAGCAGTTCTTC.

This clonotype has ten or more counts. CDR3 sequence reads: CASSLEPGTGFGVNEQFF. CDR3 DNA: TGTGCCAGCAGCTTAGAGCCGGGGACAGGGTTCGGCGTGAATGAGCAGTTCTTC. The gene calls are TRBV11-2 and TRBJ2-1; 9 bases agree with TRBD1. This CDR3 comprises 18 residues. Per germline, CDR1 SGHAT and CDR2 FQNNGV. After removal of 0 bases from V and 7 bases from J, the junction contained 13 bases not matched to a gene.

This clonotype was detected a few times. J is TRBJ1-6 and V is TRBV6-5; D is perhaps TRBD1 (6 bases). Per the germline V gene, CDR1 is MNHEY and CDR2 is SVGAGI. The CDR3 loop spans 13 amino acids. The V end was cut by 6 bases, the J end by 9 bases, with 12 bases between. The CDR3 here is CASSRQVGSPLHF. CDR3 nucleotides: TGTGCCAGCAGCAGACAGGTCGGTTCACCCCTCCACTTT.

This sequence joins TRBV7-9 and TRBJ1-1, with TRBD1 as a possible D gene (6 bases). The germline V gene has CDR1 SEHNR and CDR2 FQNEAQ (reference sequence). The CDR3 sequence is 13 residues long. Between the trimmed V and J ends, which lost 6 bases and 6 bases, there was a span of 14 bases. The CDR3 is CASSLQGGPEAFF. The CDR3 nucleotides are TGTGCCAGCAGTCTACAGGGAGGGCCTGAAGCTTTCTTT.

This clonotype was counted only a few times. The V and J genes are TRBV20-1 and TRBJ1-1; possible D gene TRBD1, 5 bases. Germline assignment: CDR1 DFQATT and CDR2 SNEGSKA (reference sequence). V lost 2 bases and J 2 bases, leaving 9 bases between the germline ends. The CDR3 extends over 13 amino acids. CDR3 bases: TGCAGTGCTAGAAGAGGGGTCAACACTGAAGCTTTCTTT. It specifies CSARRGVNTEAFF.

This clonotype has more than one count but fewer than ten. J is TRBJ2-7 and V is TRBV5-1; 12 bases agree with TRBD1. This CDR3 comprises 14 residues. V lost 5 bases and J lost 5; bases outside the gene matches: 5. Germline V gives CDR1 SGHRS, CDR2 YFSETQ. This CDR3 reads CASSSGQGAHEQYV. The CDR3 DNA reads as TGCGCCAGCAGTTCGGGACAGGGGGCTCACGAGCAGTACGTC.

This clonotype has a handful of counts. This chain connects TRBV29-1 to TRBJ2-3, with 9 bases that match TRBD2. CDR1 is SQVTM, CDR2 ANQGSEA, per germline. Losses at the gene ends were 6 bases for V and 4 bases for J; bases not matched to a gene: 2. The CDR3 runs 12 residues. In DNA, the CDR3 is TGCAGCGTCAGGACTAGCGCAGATACGCAGTATTTT. Translating it yields CSVRTSADTQYF.

Ten or more counts support this clonotype. This sequence joins TRBV11-2 and TRBJ1-5; 7 bases map to TRBD1. The CDR3 length is 13 residues. Germline V gives CDR1 SGHAT, CDR2 FQNNGV. Trimming removed 5 bases from V and 5 bases from J; junction bases left unmatched: 3. This CDR3 is CASSATGDQPQHF. In DNA, the CDR3 is TGTGCCAGCAGCGCTACAGGGGATCAGCCCCAGCATTTT.

At least ten counts were recorded for this clonotype. The gene calls are TRBV30 and TRBJ1-1; D is ambiguous. The CDR3 loop spans 12 amino acids. CDR1 and CDR2 (germline): GTSNPN, SVGIG (reference sequence). The ends were cut back, 5 bases at V and 5 bases at J, with 12 bases in the middle. The CDR3 nucleotides are TGTGCCTGGGATGAGGGTCGGACTGAAGCTTTCTTT. It yields the protein CAWDEGRTEAFF.

This clonotype was counted a few times. The chain joins TRBV15 to TRBJ1-4, with a weak D call TRBD1 (6 bases). V lost 3 bases and J 5 bases, leaving 10 bases between the germline ends. The length of the CDR3 is 14 residues. CDR1 and CDR2 from the germline V gene are LNHNV and YYDKDF (reference sequence). The DNA for the CDR3 is TGTGCCACCAGCAGGAGACAGGACAATGAAAAACTGTTTTTT. The encoded protein is CATSRRQDNEKLFF.

The chain is built from TRBV29-1 and TRBJ1-3; D is undetermined. Germline CDR1 is SQVTM and CDR2 is ANQGSEA. The V and J ends lost 7 bases and 0 bases respectively, with 7 bases between them. The CDR3 extends over 12 amino acids. The CDR3, as DNA: TGCAGCGCTGGTCCCTCTGGAAACACCATATATTTT. Translated, it gives CSAGPSGNTIYF.

This clonotype was observed at least ten times. The rearrangement joins TRBV5-1 to TRBJ2-7; 12 nucleotides line up with TRBD1. The CDR3 runs 14 residues. The germline CDR1 and CDR2 sequences are SGHRS and YFSETQ. Trimming took 6 bases from V and 5 from J; bases not matched to a gene: 6. CDR3: CASTRGTGGDEQYF. CDR3 bases: TGCGCCAGCACCCGAGGGACAGGGGGCGACGAGCAGTACTTC. Based on the CDR3 plus reference TRBV5-1 and TRBJ2-7, the full variable domain is KAGVTQTPRYLIKTRGQQVTLSCSPISGHRSVSWYQQTPGQGLQFLFEYFSETQRNKGNFPGRFSGRQFSNSRSEMNVSTLELGDSALYLCASTRGTGGDEQYFGPGTRLTVT.

The rearrangement links TRBV20-1 to TRBJ1-4; tentatively, D is TRBD1 (5 bases). CDR3 length: 12 residues. V was shortened by 3 bases and J by 6 bases, with 8 bases between the two germline ends. Germline CDR1 reads DFQATT; CDR2 reads SNEGSKA (reference sequence). CDR3 in DNA: TGCAGTGCTAGTGGCAGGGATGAAAAACTGTTTTTT. Protein product: CSASGRDEKLFF.

There are many counts of this clonotype. Written as DNA, the CDR3 is TGTGCCAGTAGTACCGGACGGACGGTGAACACTGAAGCTTTCTTT. This encodes CASSTGRTVNTEAFF. J is TRBJ1-1 and V is TRBV19; no clear D. This CDR3 comprises 15 residues. Trimming stripped 4 bases from V and 0 bases from J, with 12 bases between. Germline CDR1 is LNHDA and CDR2 is SQIVND (reference sequence).

This clonotype was counted only a few times. The chain employs TRBV4-1 and TRBJ1-2; the match to TRBD1 covers 9 bases. Germline V gene sequence: CDR1 MGHRA, CDR2 YSYEKL. The CDR3 is made up of 15 amino acids. Trimming took 2 bases from V and 4 from J; bases not matched to a gene: 5. CDR3 protein: CASSQPGQGSYGYTF. In DNA, the CDR3 is TGCGCCAGCAGCCAACCGGGACAGGGTTCCTATGGCTACACCTTC.

The gene calls are TRBV6-1 and TRBJ2-3; D is possibly TRBD1 or TRBD2 (5 bases each). This CDR3 region has 13 residues. V dropped 8 bases and J dropped 4 bases, with 13 bases sitting between them. Germline V gene data show CDR1 as MNHNS and CDR2 as SASEGT. The CDR3 loop reads CASCSRGADTQYF. Written as DNA, the CDR3 is TGTGCCAGCTGCTCTAGAGGGGCAGATACGCAGTATTTT.

The sample holds a few counts of this clonotype. The chain joins TRBV4-3 to TRBJ2-3; the match to TRBD2 covers 12 bases. The CDR3 length is 17 residues. CDR1 is LGHNA, CDR2 YSLEER, per germline. V gave up 3 bases and J gave up 6 bases; unmatched junction bases: 10. CDR3 protein: CASSHGLAGSSFDTQYF. CDR3 DNA sequence: TGCGCCAGCAGCCACGGACTAGCGGGGTCCTCATTTGATACGCAGTATTTT.

V and J are TRBV5-6 and TRBJ2-2, with 9 bases aligning to TRBD1. With V trimmed by 5 bases and J by 4 bases, 15 bases remained unmatched. Germline CDR1 SGHDT, CDR2 YYEEEE. The CDR3 spans 18 residues. CDR3 protein: CASRLQGAPDVATGELFF. In DNA form, the CDR3 reads TGTGCCAGCAGACTACAGGGGGCGCCGGACGTAGCCACCGGGGAGCTGTTTTTT.

V is TRBV6-5 and J is TRBJ1-2; D is unresolved. Trimming cost V 2 bases and J 1 base, with 5 bases left between them. The germline CDR1 and CDR2 sequences are MNHEY and SVGAGI. CDR3 size: 13 residues. The CDR3 reads CASSYKGNYGYTF. DNA for the CDR3: TGTGCCAGCAGTTACAAGGGTAACTATGGCTACACCTTC.

The chain recombines TRBV29-1 with TRBJ2-5; D gene uncertain. This CDR3 is 17 amino acids long. The ends were cut back, 1 base at V and 1 base at J, with 19 bases in the middle. Per the germline V gene, CDR1 is SQVTM and CDR2 is ANQGSEA. The CDR3 loop reads CSVEVVGLGRPQETQYF. In DNA form, the CDR3 reads TGCAGCGTTGAAGTAGTAGGGCTAGGACGGCCCCAAGAGACCCAGTACTTC.

Written as DNA, the CDR3 is TGTGCCAGCAGTTTTGGGGGCGTGAACACTGAAGCTTTCTTT. Translated: CASSFGGVNTEAFF. The chain joins TRBV12-3 or TRBV12-4 to TRBJ1-1; tentative D call: TRBD1 (6 bases). The length of the CDR3 is 14 residues. V was pared by 3 bases and J by 0 bases, with 8 bases between.

This chain uses TRBV7-9 with TRBJ2-7; D tentatively fits TRBD1 or TRBD2 (5 bases each). Germline V CDR1 and CDR2: SEHNR, FQNEAQ (reference sequence). The CDR3 has 13 residues. Trimming removed 2 bases from V and 5 bases from J, with 10 bases in between. The CDR3 region is CASSLRGPDEQYF. Here the CDR3 DNA reads TGTGCCAGCAGCTTAAGGGGACCGGACGAGCAGTACTTC.

This clonotype came up many times. The chain combines TRBV4-1 with TRBJ2-7; 7 nucleotides agree with TRBD1. The trim removed 0 bases at V and 2 bases at J, leaving 1 base unmatched. The CDR3 loop spans 14 amino acids. The germline V gene encodes CDR1 MGHRA and CDR2 YSYEKL. The CDR3 loop is CASSQEQGTYEQYV. The CDR3 region has the DNA TGCGCCAGCAGCCAAGAACAGGGGACCTACGAGCAGTACGTC.

This chain connects TRBV10-1 to TRBJ2-3; 8 bases match TRBD2. J was trimmed by 6 bases and V by 1 base; bases with no gene match: 6. CDR3 size: 15 residues. CDR1 and CDR2 (germline): WNHNN, SYGVQD (reference sequence). The CDR3 here is CASSEFRLARDTQYF. The CDR3 nucleotides read TGCGCCAGCAGTGAGTTTAGACTAGCGCGCGATACGCAGTATTTT.

V gene TRBV11-2 combines with J gene TRBJ1-2; D gene ambiguous. V was pared by 4 bases and J by 7 bases, with 19 bases between. CDR3 length: 15 amino acids. CDR1 and CDR2 (germline): SGHAT, FQNNGV. CDR3 bases: TGTGCCAGCAGCTCCGGTACCCATCTAGAACTTGGCTACACCTTC. This codes for CASSSGTHLELGYTF.

This clonotype was detected only a few times. The chain has TRBV6-5 and TRBJ1-1; D not resolved. Germline lookup yields CDR1 MNHEY and CDR2 SVGAGI. The CDR3 is made up of 14 amino acids. V was pared by 6 bases and J by 5 bases, with 16 bases between. DNA of the CDR3: TGTGCCAGCAGCCTAAGGCCAGTAGGGACTGAAGCTTTCTTT. This encodes CASSLRPVGTEAFF.